This TCR beta chain was retrieved from a study of blood T cell repertoires in COVID-19. Overall study: The analysed material was cDNA or gDNA that came from T cells, B-cell-depleted T cells, or PBMCs.

From germline, CDR1 is MNHEY and CDR2 SVGAGI. The ends were cut back, 3 bases at V and 8 bases at J, with 13 bases in the middle. The CDR3 runs 14 residues. As originally analysed: Researchers report that nucleated cell counts were estimated from reference gene primer amplification. The data were produced by immunoSEQ multiplex PCR, yet TCRdb's version contains in-frame clones alone and is incomplete. From that table come the V and J calls and clone size; the DNA was used to work out D and trimming. This table holds tens of thousands of clones, more than 90% found once. The chain employs TRBV6-5 and TRBJ2-2; a weak D match, TRBD1 (5 bases). The clonotype originates from a woman in her seventies with active COVID-19. Sequencing was carried out using peripheral blood. The chain's CDR3 is CASSYARQGGELFF. The DNA of the CDR3 is TGTGCCAGCAGTTATGCCCGGCAGGGAGGGGAGCTGTTTTTT.